The subject of this entry is one T cell receptor (beta chain). The treatment was: about 20 received Ad26.COV2.S at low or high dose, single or two shots; about 5 received placebo; per-sample allocation not given. Collection of samples fell on day 63 after the first vaccine or placebo injection. The V gene end was trimmed by 5 bases and the J gene end by 5 bases; junction bases not matched to a gene: 11. Germline-derived CDR1 and CDR2 are MDHEN and SYDVKM. This CDR3 spans 15 amino acids. Using immunoSEQ multiplex PCR, the repertoire was profiled, and TCRdb retains in-frame clones only, with some absent. The sample has 350,000 to 500,000 clones; about 90% are singletons. This sample stems from a study of Ad26.COV2.S vaccination and SARS-CoV-2 variants. Overall study: In the COV1001 trial, the donor was in the Ad26.COV2.S arm.

The chain has TRBV28 and TRBJ2-7, with 8 bases matching TRBD1. The TCR was taken from a person between 18 and 60 years old who received the Ad26.COV2.S COVID-19 vaccine or a placebo. The sample here was peripheral blood, taken in a trial of Ad26.COV2.S vaccine versus placebo. The CDR3 DNA follows: TGTGCCAGCAGTCCGCCACGACAGGGGTTCCACGAGCAGTACTTC. Encoded protein: CASSPPRQGFHEQYF.